This T cell receptor beta chain originates from a study of vaccination and CD4 T cells after COVID-19. On the study more broadly: Median time from COVID diagnosis to post-COVID sampling was 101 days (35 to 161). Timing of post-vaccine sample collection was a median 72 days after dose two, with a range of 14 to 241.

The table lists this clonotype with a few counts. Its specificity is not known. Germline loops: CDR1 GTSNPN, CDR2 SVGIG (reference sequence). The CDR3 runs to 16 residues. V shed 3 bases and J 1 base; nucleotides not matched to a gene: 10. The treatment is: roughly 11-day PBMC culture with coronavirus spike peptide pools or control peptides (ViraFEST assay). Samples of CD4+ T cells were obtained from the unexposed donor before the COVID-19 pandemic (2011-2018). The Oncomine TCR Beta short-read assay was applied to DNA of cultured CD4+ T cells. TCRdb called the PCR reads again in MiXCR, with one record for every CDR3 protein. The sample has roughly 4,500 distinct CDR3 sequences; 29% are singletons.

The sample taken for sequencing was CD4+ T cells from blood, cultured in vitro. The V and J genes are TRBV30 and TRBJ1-1, with 8 bases fitting TRBD1. This TCR was sampled from a human donor in good health. The CDR3 region is CAWSGGKTGENTEAFF. The DNA for the CDR3 is TGTGCCTGGAGCGGGGGGAAGACAGGGGAGAACACTGAAGCTTTCTTT.